Described below is a single T cell receptor beta chain sequence and its context. The time point here: pretreatment peripheral blood. The sample belongs to a study of PD-L1 blockade in urothelial cancer. Across the study: Each participant's history included 0 to 3 prior chemotherapy regimens. Blood yielded a median of around 150,000 T cells per sample. Investigators checked blood 3 weeks (second dose) and 6 weeks after treatment start.

Produced via immunoSEQ multiplex PCR; TCRdb's table is partial and in-frame only. This table holds tens of thousands of clones, 81% found once. The CDR3 runs 14 residues. The V segment lost 4 bases and the J segment 3 bases; nucleotides outside the gene matches: 3. Germline CDR1 reads LNHDA; CDR2 reads SQIVND (reference sequence). V and J are TRBV19 and TRBJ1-5, with 7 nucleotides matching TRBD1. The sample consisted of PBMCs, taken around atezolizumab (anti-PD-L1) treatment. The source of this sequence is a man aged 70-80 years with urothelial cancer. CDR3 region: CASSTTGDNQPQHF. In DNA form, the CDR3 reads TGTGCCAGTAGTACCACAGGGGACAATCAGCCCCAGCATTTT.